These T cell receptor beta chains were read from a single sample in a study of T cell responses to AZD1222 COVID-19 vaccine. The method was immunoSEQ multiplex PCR; TCRdb's version includes in-frame clones alone and lacks a portion of them. The sample holds fewer than 150,000 clones, 80% to 95% seen once. This specimen consisted of peripheral blood, obtained on day 0 of AZD1222 vaccination. These receptors came from an adult in good health. Both conserved end residues are part of each CDR3. A D gene is named only where the DNA matches it firmly. The size field is filled for only some rows; it gives once, few, many or a size class.

CDR3nt: TGCAGCGTTGTTACAGGGGCTGGAAACACCATATATTTT
CDR3aa: CSVVTGAGNTIYF
d_gene: TRBD1
v_gene: TRBV29-1
abundance: once
j_gene: TRBJ1-3
len: 13

CDR3nt: TGCGCCAGCAGCCGACAGACCAGGGGCGAGCAGTTCTTC
CDR3aa: CASSRQTRGEQFF
d_gene: NA
v_gene: TRBV4-1
abundance: NA
j_gene: TRBJ2-1
len: 13

CDR3nt: TGCAGCGTAGTGGACCGAACTAGCACAGATACGCAGTATTTT
CDR3aa: CSVVDRTSTDTQYF
d_gene: NA
v_gene: TRBV29-1
abundance: NA
j_gene: TRBJ2-3
len: 14

CDR3nt: TGTGCCAGCAGTGAACGGAAAGGTGGGGGACGCTACACAGATACGCAGTATTTT
CDR3aa: CASSERKGGGRYTDTQYF
d_gene: NA
v_gene: TRBV2
abundance: NA
j_gene: TRBJ2-3
len: 18

CDR3nt: TGTGCCAGCAGACCGGACTCCCTCGGCGGCTACACCTTC
CDR3aa: CASRPDSLGGYTF
d_gene: NA
v_gene: TRBV7-2
abundance: NA
j_gene: TRBJ1-2
len: 13

CDR3nt: TGTGCCAGCAGTGTGGCGGGGAACACTGAAGCTTTCTTT
CDR3aa: CASSVAGNTEAFF
d_gene: NA
v_gene: TRBV28
abundance: NA
j_gene: TRBJ1-1
len: 13

CDR3nt: TGCGCCAGCAGCTTGGGCGGATTTTACTATGGCTACACCTTC
CDR3aa: CASSLGGFYYGYTF
d_gene: NA
v_gene: TRBV5-1
abundance: NA
j_gene: TRBJ1-2
len: 14

CDR3nt: TGTGCCAGCAGGATGGTAGGCAATCAGCCCCAGCATTTT
CDR3aa: CASRMVGNQPQHF
d_gene: NA
v_gene: TRBV28
abundance: NA
j_gene: TRBJ1-5
len: 13

CDR3nt: TGTGCCAGCAGTGAGGGACGGACGTATGGCTACACCTTC
CDR3aa: CASSEGRTYGYTF
d_gene: NA
v_gene: TRBV6-1
abundance: few
j_gene: TRBJ1-2
len: 13

CDR3nt: TGTGCCAGCAGCGATTTTCCCTTCAACACAGATACGCAGTATTTT
CDR3aa: CASSDFPFNTDTQYF
d_gene: NA
v_gene: TRBV9
abundance: NA
j_gene: TRBJ2-3
len: 15

CDR3nt: TGTGCCAGCATTGGGAGGGCAGACGAGAACACCGGGGAGCTGTTTTTT
CDR3aa: CASIGRADENTGELFF
d_gene: TRBD2
v_gene: TRBV2
abundance: NA
j_gene: TRBJ2-2
len: 16

CDR3nt: TGTGCCAGCAGCCCCACTAGCGGGAGGGCCGGGGAGCAGTACTTC
CDR3aa: CASSPTSGRAGEQYF
d_gene: TRBD2
v_gene: TRBV6-2/TRBV6-3
abundance: NA
j_gene: TRBJ2-7
len: 15

CDR3nt: TGTGCCAGCAGTCGTATGACTAGCGCATCCTACGAGCAGTACTTC
CDR3aa: CASSRMTSASYEQYF
d_gene: TRBD2
v_gene: TRBV6-5
abundance: once
j_gene: TRBJ2-7
len: 15

CDR3nt: TGTGCCTGGACTCTTCAGGAGGGCACTGAAGCTTTCTTT
CDR3aa: CAWTLQEGTEAFF
d_gene: NA
v_gene: TRBV30
abundance: NA
j_gene: TRBJ1-1
len: 13

CDR3nt: TGCGCCAGCAGTGAGGCCCAGGGAGCTAGCGGGAGATGCTCCTACAATGAGCAGTTCTTC
CDR3aa: CASSEAQGASGRCSYNEQFF
d_gene: TRBD2
v_gene: TRBV10-1
abundance: NA
j_gene: TRBJ2-1
len: 20

CDR3nt: TGTGCCAGCAGCTTAGCTTCCTCCGGGGACTATGGCTACACCTTC
CDR3aa: CASSLASSGDYGYTF
d_gene: NA
v_gene: TRBV7-2
abundance: NA
j_gene: TRBJ1-2
len: 15

CDR3nt: TGTGCCAGCAGCGCTAGCGGGAGGGAGCAGTTCTTC
CDR3aa: CASSASGREQFF
d_gene: TRBD2
v_gene: TRBV6-5
abundance: few
j_gene: TRBJ2-1
len: 12

CDR3nt: TGTGCCAGCAGCTTCTTCGGGGCCCAATTCCACTTT
CDR3aa: CASSFFGAQFHF
d_gene: NA
v_gene: TRBV5-8
abundance: NA
j_gene: TRBJ1-6
len: 12

CDR3nt: TGTGCCAGCAGCTTGGGGGGACAGTTGACAGATACGCAGTATTTT
CDR3aa: CASSLGGQLTDTQYF
d_gene: NA
v_gene: TRBV11-2
abundance: NA
j_gene: TRBJ2-3
len: 15

CDR3nt: TGTGCCAGCACCCTGACATCCGCGAACACCGGGGAGCTGTTTTTT
CDR3aa: CASTLTSANTGELFF
d_gene: NA
v_gene: TRBV11-2
abundance: NA
j_gene: TRBJ2-2
len: 15

CDR3nt: TGTGCCAGTAGTATATCCGCTCTTGCAAGTGAGCAGTTCTTC
CDR3aa: CASSISALASEQFF
d_gene: NA
v_gene: TRBV19
abundance: NA
j_gene: TRBJ2-1
len: 14

CDR3nt: TGTGCCTGGAGCCAGGGGACGGCCTCAAAACTGTTTTTT
CDR3aa: CAWSQGTASKLFF
d_gene: NA
v_gene: TRBV30
abundance: NA
j_gene: TRBJ1-4
len: 13

CDR3nt: TGCGCCAGCAGCAACCCCGGGACAGGGGGGGGTACCGGGGAGCTGTTTTTT
CDR3aa: CASSNPGTGGGTGELFF
d_gene: TRBD1
v_gene: TRBV5-1
abundance: NA
j_gene: TRBJ2-2
len: 17

CDR3nt: TGTGCCAGCAGCCAATCTAGGAACTCCTACGAGCAGTACTTC
CDR3aa: CASSQSRNSYEQYF
d_gene: NA
v_gene: TRBV11-2
abundance: NA
j_gene: TRBJ2-7
len: 14

CDR3nt: TGTGCCAGCAGCTTAAGGGCAGGGTACACAGATACGCAGTATTTT
CDR3aa: CASSLRAGYTDTQYF
d_gene: NA
v_gene: TRBV7-3
abundance: NA
j_gene: TRBJ2-3
len: 15

CDR3nt: TGTGCCAGCAGCGCCCGACCGGACAATGAGCAGTTCTTC
CDR3aa: CASSARPDNEQFF
d_gene: NA
v_gene: TRBV9
abundance: once
j_gene: TRBJ2-1
len: 13

CDR3nt: TGTGCCAGCAGTTATGCGGGAGCCCCAGATACGCAGTATTTT
CDR3aa: CASSYAGAPDTQYF
d_gene: TRBD2
v_gene: TRBV27
abundance: NA
j_gene: TRBJ2-3
len: 14

CDR3nt: TGTGCCAGCAGCGTAGGACTAGCGGGAGCTGGCTCCTACAATGAGCAGTTCTTC
CDR3aa: CASSVGLAGAGSYNEQFF
d_gene: TRBD2
v_gene: TRBV7-2
abundance: NA
j_gene: TRBJ2-1
len: 18

CDR3nt: TGCAGCGTTGGGGATGAGAGGGGCTACACCTTC
CDR3aa: CSVGDERGYTF
d_gene: NA
v_gene: TRBV29-1
abundance: NA
j_gene: TRBJ1-2
len: 11

CDR3nt: TGTGCCAGCAGTCATTCCGGGACTAGCGCTTTAGATGAGCAGTTCTTC
CDR3aa: CASSHSGTSALDEQFF
d_gene: TRBD2
v_gene: TRBV27
abundance: NA
j_gene: TRBJ2-1
len: 16

CDR3nt: TGTGCCAGCAGCTTAGGGGCCAGGGACTATGGCTACACCTTC
CDR3aa: CASSLGARDYGYTF
d_gene: NA
v_gene: TRBV7-3
abundance: NA
j_gene: TRBJ1-2
len: 14

CDR3nt: TGTGCCAGCAGCTTAACAAACTCCAGGTTTCAGCCCCAGCATTTT
CDR3aa: CASSLTNSRFQPQHF
d_gene: NA
v_gene: TRBV11-2
abundance: NA
j_gene: TRBJ1-5
len: 15

CDR3nt: TGTGCCAGCAGTGAAGCCGTCCGGGGGCGGTCCTACGAGCAGTACTTC
CDR3aa: CASSEAVRGRSYEQYF
d_gene: NA
v_gene: TRBV6-1
abundance: NA
j_gene: TRBJ2-7
len: 16

CDR3nt: TGCGCCAGCAGCTTGCCGCGGGAGGGCCGCAATGAGCAGTTCTTC
CDR3aa: CASSLPREGRNEQFF
d_gene: TRBD2
v_gene: TRBV5-1
abundance: NA
j_gene: TRBJ2-1
len: 15

CDR3nt: TGTGCCAGCAGTTACTCGAAGGGCAATTCACCCCTCCACTTT
CDR3aa: CASSYSKGNSPLHF
d_gene: NA
v_gene: TRBV6-5
abundance: NA
j_gene: TRBJ1-6
len: 14

CDR3nt: TGTGCCAGCAGCTCTTTCGGGCTACCCTACGAGCAGTACTTC
CDR3aa: CASSSFGLPYEQYF
d_gene: NA
v_gene: TRBV5-4
abundance: NA
j_gene: TRBJ2-7
len: 14

CDR3nt: TGTGCCAGCAGCATGACCGGGACAGGGAAAACTAATGAAAAACTGTTTTTT
CDR3aa: CASSMTGTGKTNEKLFF
d_gene: TRBD1
v_gene: TRBV5-4
abundance: NA
j_gene: TRBJ1-4
len: 17

CDR3nt: TGCGCCAGCAGAGGGACCTATGGCTACACCTTC
CDR3aa: CASRGTYGYTF
d_gene: NA
v_gene: TRBV4-1
abundance: NA
j_gene: TRBJ1-2
len: 11

CDR3nt: TGTGCCAGTAGTATCGGGACAGGGTTTTCGAACACTGAAGCTTTCTTT
CDR3aa: CASSIGTGFSNTEAFF
d_gene: TRBD1
v_gene: TRBV19
abundance: once
j_gene: TRBJ1-1
len: 16

CDR3nt: TGTGCCAGTAGTACCACAGGGGGCGCGTACACTGAAGCTTTCTTT
CDR3aa: CASSTTGGAYTEAFF
d_gene: TRBD1
v_gene: TRBV19
abundance: NA
j_gene: TRBJ1-1
len: 15